A single sample is the source of the 18 T cell receptor beta chains below, sequenced in a study of post-analysis software for immune sequencing data. General study findings and limits: Comparison of patients with controls showed five TRBV segments more frequent in patients, TRBV5-6, TRBV5-1 and TRBV20-1 among them.

Unique-molecular-identifier-tagged TCR beta cDNA libraries were used. TCRdb independently ran MiXCR on the PCR reads; one entry per CDR3 protein. The table has some 450,000 distinct CDR3 sequences, roughly 45% seen once. These receptors' targets are unknown. The sequencing input was blood. The source is a girl between 10 and 17 years old with multiple sclerosis.

The chain combines TRBV20-1 with TRBJ2-1, with D maybe TRBD1 (5 bases). CDR3 size: 15 residues. Germline V lookup: CDR1 DFQATT, CDR2 SNEGSKA (reference sequence). Trimming removed 0 bases from V and 6 bases from J, with 15 bases in between. This CDR3 reads CSARDGQKPLNEQFF. The CDR3 DNA follows: TGCAGTGCTAGAGATGGACAAAAGCCTCTCAATGAGCAGTTCTTC.

The table lists this clonotype with a few counts. This chain links TRBV10-3 with TRBJ2-7; 7 bases are shared with TRBD2. Germline-derived CDR1 and CDR2 are ENHRY and SYGVKD. Unmatched junction bases numbered 3, after V lost 6 bases and J lost 4 bases. This CDR3 is built from 12 residues. The CDR3 region has the DNA TGTGCCATCAGCCAGGGAGGGTACGAGCAGTACTTC. Translated: CAISQGGYEQYF.

This clonotype was found a few times. CDR3 coding DNA: TGTGCCAGCCAAGAGGGACTGCAAGAGACCCAGTACTTC. The encoded protein is CASQEGLQETQYF. This rearrangement joins TRBV12-3 or TRBV12-4 to TRBJ2-5; weak D call: TRBD2 (6 bases). The CDR3 length is 13 residues. V dropped 8 bases and J dropped 2 bases, with 12 bases sitting between them.

CDR3 loop: CASSPMTGFYGYTF. The CDR3 coding sequence is TGTGCCAGCAGCCCGATGACAGGCTTCTATGGCTACACCTTC. This chain links TRBV5-5 with TRBJ1-2; weak D call: TRBD1 (6 bases). V shed 4 bases and J shed 4 bases, with 14 bases lying between them. Germline CDR1 and CDR2: SGHKS and YYEKEE (reference sequence). The CDR3 extends over 14 amino acids.

CDR3: CASSLVQGTGYGYTF. The CDR3 nucleotides read TGTGCCAGCAGCTTAGTACAGGGAACTGGCTATGGCTACACCTTC. The V and J genes are TRBV7-9 and TRBJ1-2, with D possibly TRBD1 on 6 matching bases. The CDR3 totals 15 residues. The V end lost 1 base, the J end lost 4 bases, and 13 bases lay between the germline ends. Germline V gene sequence: CDR1 SEHNR, CDR2 FQNEAQ (reference sequence).

CDR3 sequence: CASSRDTGADTQYF. For the CDR3, the DNA is TGCGCCAGCAGCCGGGACACCGGGGCAGATACGCAGTATTTT. The genes are TRBV5-1 and TRBJ2-3, with a possible D match to TRBD1 (6 bases). The CDR3 sequence is 14 residues long. Looked up from germline, CDR1 is SGHRS and CDR2 is YFSETQ. The germline V and J ends were trimmed by 4 bases and 4 bases, with 13 bases remaining between them.

The V and J genes are TRBV20-1 and TRBJ2-7, with 11 positions matching TRBD2. Germline lookup yields CDR1 DFQATT and CDR2 SNEGSKA (reference sequence). The trim removed 5 bases at V and 4 bases at J, leaving 4 bases unmatched. The CDR3 totals 13 residues. The CDR3 loop reads CSACTSGSYEQYF. The CDR3 DNA reads as TGCAGTGCTTGTACTAGCGGGAGTTACGAGCAGTACTTC.

The genes are TRBV6-5 and TRBJ1-1, with a tentative D call TRBD1 (5 bases). The germline V and J ends were trimmed by 2 bases and 3 bases, with 10 bases remaining between them. Germline lookup yields CDR1 MNHEY and CDR2 SVGAGI. CDR3 size: 14 residues. CDR3 coding DNA: TGTGCCAGCAGTTACGGGCGGGGGGACACTGAAGCTTTCTTT. The encoded protein is CASSYGRGDTEAFF.

The CDR3 loop reads CAISESTSGDGYTF. In nucleotides, the CDR3 is TGTGCCATCAGTGAGTCGACGTCAGGGGATGGCTACACCTTC. The chain recombines TRBV10-3 with TRBJ1-2; D perhaps matches TRBD1 (6 bases). CDR1 ENHRY and CDR2 SYGVKD come from the germline V gene. V was pared by 0 bases and J by 6 bases, with 11 bases between. The CDR3 runs to 14 residues.

V usage is TRBV12-3 or TRBV12-4 and J usage is TRBJ1-1; maybe TRBD1 (5 bases). The V gene lost 5 bases and the J gene lost 5 bases, with 15 bases spanning the gap. The CDR3 totals 14 residues. The CDR3 reads CASSGWGGRTEAFF. The CDR3 bases are TGTGCCAGCAGTGGTTGGGGGGGGAGGACTGAAGCTTTCTTT.

This clonotype was seen a handful of times. J is TRBJ2-3 and V is TRBV20-1; unclear D gene. Germline values: CDR1 DFQATT, CDR2 SNEGSKA (reference sequence). V lost 0 bases and J 5 bases, leaving 15 bases between the germline ends. This CDR3 comprises 15 residues. Here the CDR3 DNA reads TGCAGTGCTAGAGATCATAGGGAAGCAGGAGATACGCAGTATTTT. Encoded protein: CSARDHREAGDTQYF.

Comment on this clonotype: The germline gene is not matched at one end of the junction; a read error may be the cause. The chain employs TRBV14 and TRBJ2-5; D might be TRBD2 (6 bases). The CDR3 sequence is 15 residues long. Germline V gene sequence: CDR1 SGHDN, CDR2 FVKESK. The chain's CDR3 is CACSQERGGMKTQYF. The CDR3 nucleotides read TGTGCCTGCAGCCAAGAGCGAGGAGGGATGAAGACCCAGTACTTC.

This clonotype was counted only a few times. This chain connects TRBV10-3 to TRBJ2-1, with TRBD2 as a possible D gene (6 bases). CDR1 and CDR2 (germline): ENHRY, SYGVKD. V was trimmed by 6 bases and J by 4 bases, leaving 16 bases between them. CDR3 length equals 15 residues. The CDR3 here is CAIRASGVGYNEQFF. DNA for the CDR3: TGTGCCATCAGGGCCTCGGGGGTAGGGTACAATGAGCAGTTCTTC.

The CDR3 DNA is TGTGCCTGGAGAGGGGACAGGAATTCACCCCTCCACTTT. Encoded protein: CAWRGDRNSPLHF. The V gene is TRBV30, the J gene TRBJ1-6; 8 nucleotides align to TRBD1. Germline loops: CDR1 GTSNPN, CDR2 SVGIG (reference sequence). CDR3 length: 13 amino acids. V lost 3 bases, J lost 7 bases, and 2 bases stayed unmatched.

The chain carries TRBV28 and TRBJ1-6, with D unclear. The V end lost 0 bases, the J end lost 9 bases, and 15 bases lay between the germline ends. The germline CDR1 and CDR2 sequences are MDHEN and SYDVKM. The CDR3 spans 16 residues. This chain's CDR3 is CASSLWEKGVSSPLHF. In DNA, the CDR3 is TGTGCCAGCAGTTTATGGGAGAAGGGTGTGAGTTCACCCCTCCACTTT.

This clonotype was observed at least ten times. The chain links TRBV20-1 to TRBJ2-1; 7 bases fit TRBD2. Losses at the gene ends were 5 bases for V and 4 bases for J; bases not matched to a gene: 8. The germline gives CDR1 DFQATT, CDR2 SNEGSKA (reference sequence). This CDR3 has 14 residues. CDR3 sequence: CSARAGLKYNEQFF. The DNA for the CDR3 is TGCAGTGCTCGAGCGGGACTAAAATACAATGAGCAGTTCTTC.

V gene TRBV7-3 combines with J gene TRBJ2-1; 9 nucleotides match TRBD2. The length of the CDR3 is 16 residues. V was clipped by 5 bases and J by 8 bases; unmatched bases: 13. Germline-derived CDR1 and CDR2 are SGHTA and FQGTGA. CDR3 coding DNA: TGTGCCAGCAGCCCCTACCGTCGGACTAGCGTCTATGAGCAGTTCTTC. This encodes CASSPYRRTSVYEQFF.

This clonotype showed up just a few times. The rearrangement joins TRBV29-1 to TRBJ1-4; no firm D call. This CDR3 is built from 15 residues. Germline CDR1 and CDR2: SQVTM and ANQGSEA. With 5 bases removed from V and 0 bases from J, the gap between germline ends came to 13 bases. The CDR3 spells CSVSRAPSTNEKLFF. In DNA, the CDR3 is TGCAGCGTTTCTAGGGCCCCGTCAACTAATGAAAAACTGTTTTTT.